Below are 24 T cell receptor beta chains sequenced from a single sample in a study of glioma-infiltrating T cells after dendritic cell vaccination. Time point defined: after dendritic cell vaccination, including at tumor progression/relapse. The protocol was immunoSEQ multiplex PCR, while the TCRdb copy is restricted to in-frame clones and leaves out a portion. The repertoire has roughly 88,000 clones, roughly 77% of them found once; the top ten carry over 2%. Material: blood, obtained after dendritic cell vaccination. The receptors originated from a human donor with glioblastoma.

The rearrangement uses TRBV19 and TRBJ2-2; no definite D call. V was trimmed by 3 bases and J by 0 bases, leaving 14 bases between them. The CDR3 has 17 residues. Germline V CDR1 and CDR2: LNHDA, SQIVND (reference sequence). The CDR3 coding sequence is TGTGCCAGTAGTATCAGTACGGCGGCCACGAACACCGGGGAGCTGTTTTTT. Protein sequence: CASSISTAATNTGELFF.

The CDR3 sequence is CASSAGQANTEAFF. The CDR3 bases are TGCGCCAGCAGCGCTGGACAGGCGAACACTGAAGCTTTCTTT. The gene calls are TRBV5-1 and TRBJ1-1; 7 bases align to TRBD1. Germline CDR1 reads SGHRS; CDR2 reads YFSETQ. The CDR3 runs to 14 residues. V was clipped by 4 bases and J by 1 base; unmatched bases: 4.

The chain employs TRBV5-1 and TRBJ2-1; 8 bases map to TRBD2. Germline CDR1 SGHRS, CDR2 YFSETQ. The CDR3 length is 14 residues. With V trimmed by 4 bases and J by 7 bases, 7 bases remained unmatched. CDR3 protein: CASSRLAGQNEQFF. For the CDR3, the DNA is TGCGCCAGCAGCCGATTAGCGGGGCAGAATGAGCAGTTCTTC.

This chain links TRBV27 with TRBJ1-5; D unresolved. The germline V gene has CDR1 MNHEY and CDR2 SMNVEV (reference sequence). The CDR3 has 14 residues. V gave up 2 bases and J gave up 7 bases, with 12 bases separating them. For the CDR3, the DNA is TGTGCCAGCAGTTTAGAGGGTCGGGAACAGCCCCAGCATTTT. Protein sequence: CASSLEGREQPQHF.

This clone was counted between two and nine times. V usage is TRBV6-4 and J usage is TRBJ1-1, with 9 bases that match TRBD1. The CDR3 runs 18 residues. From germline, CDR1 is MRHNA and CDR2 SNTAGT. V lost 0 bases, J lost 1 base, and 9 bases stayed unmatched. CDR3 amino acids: CASSDSDRGGVPNTEAFF. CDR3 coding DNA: TGTGCCAGCAGTGACTCGGACAGGGGAGGCGTCCCGAACACTGAAGCTTTCTTT.

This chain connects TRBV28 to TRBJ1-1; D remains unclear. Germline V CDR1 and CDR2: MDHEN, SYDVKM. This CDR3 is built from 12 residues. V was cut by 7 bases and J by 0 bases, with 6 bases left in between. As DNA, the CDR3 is TGTGCCAGCACAGAACTGAACACTGAAGCTTTCTTT. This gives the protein CASTELNTEAFF.

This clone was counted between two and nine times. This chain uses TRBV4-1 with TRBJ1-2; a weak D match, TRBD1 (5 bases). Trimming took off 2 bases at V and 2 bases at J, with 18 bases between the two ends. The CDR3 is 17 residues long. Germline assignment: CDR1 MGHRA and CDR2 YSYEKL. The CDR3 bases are TGCGCCAGCAGCCAACCCCCGGGAGGGGCGCGGAACTATGGCTACACCTTC. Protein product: CASSQPPGGARNYGYTF.

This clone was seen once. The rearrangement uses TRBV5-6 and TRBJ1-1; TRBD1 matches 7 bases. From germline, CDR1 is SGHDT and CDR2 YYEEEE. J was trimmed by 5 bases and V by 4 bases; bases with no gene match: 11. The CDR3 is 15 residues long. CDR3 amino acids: CASSRSDRDATEAFF. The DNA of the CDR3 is TGTGCCAGCAGCAGAAGCGACAGGGACGCGACTGAAGCTTTCTTT.

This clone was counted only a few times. The CDR3 DNA sequence: TGTGCCAGTAGTGCGAATGGTGAAAAACTGTTTTTT. Translation gives CASSANGEKLFF. V is TRBV19 and J is TRBJ1-4; D remains ambiguous. The CDR3 is 12 amino acids. Germline V gene sequence: CDR1 LNHDA, CDR2 SQIVND (reference sequence). Trimming removed 5 bases at V and 7 bases at J, with 8 bases between.

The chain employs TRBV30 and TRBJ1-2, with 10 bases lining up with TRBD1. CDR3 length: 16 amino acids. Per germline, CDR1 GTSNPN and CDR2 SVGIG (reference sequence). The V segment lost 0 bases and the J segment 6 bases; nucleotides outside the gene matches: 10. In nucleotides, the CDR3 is TGTGCCTGGAGTGTAAGGGGCGGGACAGGGGCCCATGGCTACACCTTC. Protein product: CAWSVRGGTGAHGYTF. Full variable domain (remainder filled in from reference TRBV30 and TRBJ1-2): SQTIHQWPATLVQPVGSPLSLECTVEGTSNPNLYWYRQAAGRGLQLLFYSVGIGQISSEVPQNLSASRPQDRQFILSSKKLLLSDSGFYLCAWSVRGGTGAHGYTFGSGTRLTVV.

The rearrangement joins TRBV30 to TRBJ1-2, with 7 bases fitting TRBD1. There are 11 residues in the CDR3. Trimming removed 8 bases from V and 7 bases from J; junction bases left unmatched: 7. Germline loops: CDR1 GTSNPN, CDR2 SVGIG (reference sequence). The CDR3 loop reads CARTGSLGYTF. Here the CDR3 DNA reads TGTGCCCGGACAGGAAGTCTTGGCTACACCTTC.

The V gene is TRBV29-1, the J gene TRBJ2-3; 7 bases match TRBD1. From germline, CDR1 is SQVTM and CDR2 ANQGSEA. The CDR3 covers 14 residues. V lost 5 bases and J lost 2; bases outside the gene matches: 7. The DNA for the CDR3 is TGCAGCGTTTATCAGGGGGTGAACACAGATACGCAGTATTTT. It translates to CSVYQGVNTDTQYF.

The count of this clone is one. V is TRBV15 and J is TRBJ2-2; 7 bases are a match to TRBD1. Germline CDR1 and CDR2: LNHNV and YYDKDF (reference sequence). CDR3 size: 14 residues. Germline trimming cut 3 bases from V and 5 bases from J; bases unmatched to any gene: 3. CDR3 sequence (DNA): TGTGCCACCAGCAGTGCACAGGGGACCGGGGAGCTGTTTTTT. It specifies CATSSAQGTGELFF.

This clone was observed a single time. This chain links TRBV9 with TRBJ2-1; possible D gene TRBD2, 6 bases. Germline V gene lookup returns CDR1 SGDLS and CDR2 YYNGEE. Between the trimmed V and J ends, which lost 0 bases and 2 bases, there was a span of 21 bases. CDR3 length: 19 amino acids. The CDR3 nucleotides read TGTGCCAGCAGCGTAGGAGTCGGGAGAAAAGGCGCGGCCTACAATGAGCAGTTCTTC. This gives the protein CASSVGVGRKGAAYNEQFF.

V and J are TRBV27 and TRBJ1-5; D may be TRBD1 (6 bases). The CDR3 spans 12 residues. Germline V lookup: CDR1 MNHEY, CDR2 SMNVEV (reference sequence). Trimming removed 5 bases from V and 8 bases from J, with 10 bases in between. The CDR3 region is CASSHQGKPQHF. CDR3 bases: TGTGCCAGCAGTCATCAGGGGAAGCCCCAGCATTTT.

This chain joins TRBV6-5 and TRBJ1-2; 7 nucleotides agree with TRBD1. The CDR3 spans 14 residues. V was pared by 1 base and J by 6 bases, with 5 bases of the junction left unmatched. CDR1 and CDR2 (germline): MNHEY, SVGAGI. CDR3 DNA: TGTGCCAGCAGTTACTTGACAGGGTCCGATGGCTACACCTTC. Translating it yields CASSYLTGSDGYTF.

The CDR3 nucleotides are TGCGCCAGCAGTTCACTCACCGGGACTTTCTCTAATGAGCAGTTCTTC. Translation gives CASSSLTGTFSNEQFF. The gene calls are TRBV5-1 and TRBJ2-1, with D maybe TRBD2 (6 bases). CDR3 length: 16 residues. Germline-derived CDR1 and CDR2 are SGHRS and YFSETQ. V lost 5 bases, J lost 7 bases, and 22 bases lay in between.

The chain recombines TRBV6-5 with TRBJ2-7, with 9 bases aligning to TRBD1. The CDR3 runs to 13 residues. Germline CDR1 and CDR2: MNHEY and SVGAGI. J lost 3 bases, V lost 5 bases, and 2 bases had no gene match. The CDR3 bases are TGTGCCAGCAGTCTGGACAGGGGCTACGAGCAGTACTTC. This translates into CASSLDRGYEQYF.

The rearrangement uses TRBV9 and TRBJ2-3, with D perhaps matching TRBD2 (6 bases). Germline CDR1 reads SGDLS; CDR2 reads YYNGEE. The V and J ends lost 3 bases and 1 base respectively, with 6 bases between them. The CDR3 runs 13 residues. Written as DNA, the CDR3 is TGTGCCAGCAGCGCGGGAGGCACAGATACGCAGTATTTT. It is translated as CASSAGGTDTQYF. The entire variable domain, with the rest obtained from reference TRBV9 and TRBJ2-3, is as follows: DSGVTQTPKHLITATGQRVTLRCSPRSGDLSVYWYQQSLDQGLQFLIQYYNGEERAKGNILERFSAQQFPDLHSELNLSSLELGDSALYFCASSAGGTDTQYFGPGTRLTVL.

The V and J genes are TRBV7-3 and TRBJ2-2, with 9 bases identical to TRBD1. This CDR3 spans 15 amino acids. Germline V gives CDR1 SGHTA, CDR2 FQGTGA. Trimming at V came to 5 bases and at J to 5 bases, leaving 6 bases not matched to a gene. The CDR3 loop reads CASSPRDRVTGELFF. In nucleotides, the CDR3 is TGTGCCAGCAGCCCTCGGGACAGGGTAACCGGGGAGCTGTTTTTT.

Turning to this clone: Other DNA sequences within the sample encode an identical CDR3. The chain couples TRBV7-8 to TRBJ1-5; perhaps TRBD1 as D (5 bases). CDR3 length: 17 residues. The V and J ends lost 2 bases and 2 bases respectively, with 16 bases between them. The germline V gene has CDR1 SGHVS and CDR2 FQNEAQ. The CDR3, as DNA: TGTGCCAGCAGCTTACTGAGACTCCAAGGGGGCAATCAGCCCCAGCATTTT. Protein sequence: CASSLLRLQGGNQPQHF.

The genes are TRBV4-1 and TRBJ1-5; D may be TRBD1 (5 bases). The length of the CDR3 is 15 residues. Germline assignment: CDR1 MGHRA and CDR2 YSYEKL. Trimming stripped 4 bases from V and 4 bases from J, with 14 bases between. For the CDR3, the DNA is TGCGCCAGCAGCCCGCTGGGACTAAATAATCAGCCCCAGCATTTT. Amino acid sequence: CASSPLGLNNQPQHF.

The CDR3 coding sequence is TGTGCCAGCAGCCCTGACCAGGGCTTAACGCAGTATTTT. This codes for CASSPDQGLTQYF. The rearrangement uses TRBV5-4 and TRBJ2-3; tentatively, D is TRBD1 (5 bases). Germline V gene sequence: CDR1 SGHNT, CDR2 YYREEE (reference sequence). V was pared by 4 bases and J by 9 bases, with 15 bases between. This CDR3 is built from 13 residues.

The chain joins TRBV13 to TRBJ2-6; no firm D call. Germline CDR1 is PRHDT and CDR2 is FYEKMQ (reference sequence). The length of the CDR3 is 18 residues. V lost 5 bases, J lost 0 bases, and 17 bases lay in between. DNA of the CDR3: TGTGCCAGCAGCCTATCGACCCTACAGAGCTCTGGGGCCAACGTCCTGACTTTC. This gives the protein CASSLSTLQSSGANVLTF.